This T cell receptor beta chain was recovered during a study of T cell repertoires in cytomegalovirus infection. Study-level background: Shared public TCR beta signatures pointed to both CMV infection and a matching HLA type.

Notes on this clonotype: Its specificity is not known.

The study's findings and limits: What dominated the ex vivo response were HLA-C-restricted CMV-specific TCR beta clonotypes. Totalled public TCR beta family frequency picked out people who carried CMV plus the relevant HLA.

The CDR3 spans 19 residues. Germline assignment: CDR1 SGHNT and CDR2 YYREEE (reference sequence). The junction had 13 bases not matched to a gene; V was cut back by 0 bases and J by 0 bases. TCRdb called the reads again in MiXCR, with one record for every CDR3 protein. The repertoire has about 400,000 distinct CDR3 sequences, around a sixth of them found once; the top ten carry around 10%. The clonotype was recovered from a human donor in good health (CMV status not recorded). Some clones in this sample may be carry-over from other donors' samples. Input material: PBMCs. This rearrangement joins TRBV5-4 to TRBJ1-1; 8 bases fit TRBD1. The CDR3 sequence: CASSLGFNVAGGMNTEAFF. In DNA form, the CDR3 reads TGTGCCAGCAGCTTGGGATTTAATGTGGCAGGGGGCATGAACACTGAAGCTTTCTTT.